This TCR beta chain stems from a study of T-cell reconstitution after alpha-beta-depleted transplantation in children. Overall study results and limits: Once a year had passed after transplant, T-cell counts and diversity came mostly from newly produced T cells. By about two months after transplant, alpha-beta T cells reportedly arose from several hundred graft clones that had expanded. Day-60 TCRbeta diversity that was high in some patients was derived from surviving recipient T cells and thymic progenitors.

The CDR3 is made up of 15 amino acids. Germline CDR1 is DFQATT and CDR2 is SNEGSKA (reference sequence). Trimming pared 1 base from V and 4 bases from J, leaving 15 bases between. This sample's TCRbeta library carried unique molecular identifier barcodes. TCRdb fed the PCR reads into MiXCR, producing one record per CDR3 protein. The repertoire holds some 140,000 distinct CDR3 sequences, with roughly 10% as singletons. On this clonotype itself: Its antigen remains unknown.

The specimen was PBMCs, mostly from graft donor cells, collected 180 days after TCRalphabeta/CD19-depleted stem cell transplant. This chain connects TRBV20-1 to TRBJ2-3, with TRBD2 as a possible D gene (5 bases). The origin of this receptor is a girl under three years old who had a stem cell transplant for combined immunodeficiency, so the T cells may come from the graft donor. The CDR3 spells CSARALRSRADTQYF. CDR3 bases: TGCAGTGCTAGAGCCCTCAGGTCGCGGGCAGATACGCAGTATTTT.